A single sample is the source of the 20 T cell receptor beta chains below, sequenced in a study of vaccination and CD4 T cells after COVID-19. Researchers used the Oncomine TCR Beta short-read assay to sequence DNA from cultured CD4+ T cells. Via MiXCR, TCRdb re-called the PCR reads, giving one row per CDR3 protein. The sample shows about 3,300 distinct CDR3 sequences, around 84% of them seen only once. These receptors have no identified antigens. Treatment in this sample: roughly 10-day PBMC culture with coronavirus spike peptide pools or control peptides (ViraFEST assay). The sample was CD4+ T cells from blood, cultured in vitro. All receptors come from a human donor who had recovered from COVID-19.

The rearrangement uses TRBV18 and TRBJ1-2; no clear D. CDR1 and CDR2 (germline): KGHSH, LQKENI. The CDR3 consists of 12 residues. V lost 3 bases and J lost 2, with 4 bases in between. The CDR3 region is CASSPKNYGYTF. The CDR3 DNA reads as TGTGCCAGCTCACCCAAAAACTATGGCTACACCTTC.

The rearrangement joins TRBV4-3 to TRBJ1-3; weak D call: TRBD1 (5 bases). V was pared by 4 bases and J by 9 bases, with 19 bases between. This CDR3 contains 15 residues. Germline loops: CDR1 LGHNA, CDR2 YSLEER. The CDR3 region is CASSPREYGTGTIYF. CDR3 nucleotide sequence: TGCGCCAGCAGCCCTCGGGAATACGGAACAGGCACCATATATTTT.

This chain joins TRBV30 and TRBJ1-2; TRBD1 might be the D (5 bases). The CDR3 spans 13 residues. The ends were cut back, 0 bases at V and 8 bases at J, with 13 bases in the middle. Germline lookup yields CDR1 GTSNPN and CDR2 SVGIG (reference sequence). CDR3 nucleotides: TGTGCCTGGAGTGTAAGGGGATCGGGCGGCTACACCTTC. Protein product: CAWSVRGSGGYTF.

The CDR3 nucleotides are TGCGCCAGCAGTCAACCGGAGGGACCCCCAACGAGTGAAGCTTTCTTT. Its translation is CASSQPEGPPTSEAFF. The chain uses TRBV23-1 and TRBJ1-1, with D perhaps TRBD1 (5 bases). TRBV23-1 qualifies as an ORF whose function is uncertain. The V and J ends lost 2 bases and 7 bases respectively, with 20 bases between them. This CDR3 spans 16 amino acids.

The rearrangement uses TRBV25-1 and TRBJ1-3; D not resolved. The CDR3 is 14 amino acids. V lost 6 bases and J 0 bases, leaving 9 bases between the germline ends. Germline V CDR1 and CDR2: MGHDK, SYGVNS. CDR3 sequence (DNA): TGTGCCAGCAGAGAGGGTTCCTCTGGAAACACCATATATTTT. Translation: CASREGSSGNTIYF.

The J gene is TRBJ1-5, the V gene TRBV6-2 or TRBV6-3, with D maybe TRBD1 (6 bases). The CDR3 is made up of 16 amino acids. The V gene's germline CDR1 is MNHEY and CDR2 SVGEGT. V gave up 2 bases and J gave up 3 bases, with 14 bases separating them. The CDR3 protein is CASSYALTGNNQPQHF. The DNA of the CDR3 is TGTGCCAGCAGTTACGCCCTGACAGGAAACAATCAGCCCCAGCATTTT.

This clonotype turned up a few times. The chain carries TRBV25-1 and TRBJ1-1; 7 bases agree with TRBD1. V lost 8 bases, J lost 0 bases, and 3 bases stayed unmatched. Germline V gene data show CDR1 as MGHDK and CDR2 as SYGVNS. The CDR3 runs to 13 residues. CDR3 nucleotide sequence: TGTGCCAGCGTACAGGGGCTGAACACTGAAGCTTTCTTT. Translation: CASVQGLNTEAFF.

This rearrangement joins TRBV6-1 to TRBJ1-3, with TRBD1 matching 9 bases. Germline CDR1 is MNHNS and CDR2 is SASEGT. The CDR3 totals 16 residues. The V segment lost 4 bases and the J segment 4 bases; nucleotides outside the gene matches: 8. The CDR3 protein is CASSVHRGPEGNTIYF. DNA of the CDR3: TGTGCCAGCAGTGTCCACAGGGGGCCAGAGGGAAACACCATATATTTT.

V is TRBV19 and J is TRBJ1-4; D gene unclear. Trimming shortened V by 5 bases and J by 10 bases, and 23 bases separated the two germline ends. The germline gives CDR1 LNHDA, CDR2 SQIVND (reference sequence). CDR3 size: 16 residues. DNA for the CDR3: TGTGCCAGTAGTCTAATCTATAGTAGCCGTGCCGGAAAACTGTTTTTT. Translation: CASSLIYSSRAGKLFF.

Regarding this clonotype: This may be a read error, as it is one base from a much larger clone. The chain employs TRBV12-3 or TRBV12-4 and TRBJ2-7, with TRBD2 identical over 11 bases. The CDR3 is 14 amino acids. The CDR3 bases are TGTGCCAGCAGTCTTTCTAGCGGGGGGTACGAGCAGCACTTC. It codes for CASSLSSGGYEQHF.

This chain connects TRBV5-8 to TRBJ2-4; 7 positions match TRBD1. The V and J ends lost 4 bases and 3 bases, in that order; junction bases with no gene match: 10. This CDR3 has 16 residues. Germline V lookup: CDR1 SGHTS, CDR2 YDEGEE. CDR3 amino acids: CASSETGLGDKNIQYF. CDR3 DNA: TGTGCCAGCAGCGAGACAGGGCTGGGGGACAAAAACATTCAGTACTTC.

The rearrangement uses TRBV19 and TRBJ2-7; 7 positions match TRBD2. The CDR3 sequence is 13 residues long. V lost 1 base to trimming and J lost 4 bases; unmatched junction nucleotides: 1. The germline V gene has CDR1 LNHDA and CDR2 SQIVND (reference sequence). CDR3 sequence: CASSIGGGYEQYF. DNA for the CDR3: TGTGCCAGTAGTATAGGGGGGGGTTACGAGCAGTACTTC.

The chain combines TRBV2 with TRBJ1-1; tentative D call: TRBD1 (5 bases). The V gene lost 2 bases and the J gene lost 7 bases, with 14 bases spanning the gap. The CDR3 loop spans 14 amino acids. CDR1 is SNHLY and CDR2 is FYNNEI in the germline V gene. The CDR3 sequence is CASSESQGMGEAFF. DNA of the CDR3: TGTGCCAGCAGTGAATCGCAGGGTATGGGTGAAGCTTTCTTT.

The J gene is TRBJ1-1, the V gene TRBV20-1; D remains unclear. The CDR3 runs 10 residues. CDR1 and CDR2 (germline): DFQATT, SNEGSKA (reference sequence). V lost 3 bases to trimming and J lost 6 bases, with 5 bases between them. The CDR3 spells CSASISEAFF. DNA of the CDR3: TGCAGTGCTAGCATATCTGAAGCTTTCTTT.

The chain's CDR3 is CASSIVGTGELFF. The CDR3 DNA sequence: TGTGCCAGTAGTATAGTTGGGACCGGGGAGCTGTTTTTT. This chain uses TRBV19 with TRBJ2-2, with D unclear. The CDR3 is made up of 13 amino acids. The germline CDR1 and CDR2 sequences are LNHDA and SQIVND (reference sequence). The V end lost 1 base, the J end lost 5 bases, and 5 bases lay between the germline ends. Using reference TRBV19 and TRBJ2-2 for the parts outside the CDR3, the full variable domain is DGGITQSPKYLFRKEGQNVTLSCEQNLNHDAMYWYRQDPGQGLRLIYYSQIVNDFQKGDIAEGYSVSREKKESFPLTVTSAQKNPTAFYLCASSIVGTGELFFGEGSRLTVL.

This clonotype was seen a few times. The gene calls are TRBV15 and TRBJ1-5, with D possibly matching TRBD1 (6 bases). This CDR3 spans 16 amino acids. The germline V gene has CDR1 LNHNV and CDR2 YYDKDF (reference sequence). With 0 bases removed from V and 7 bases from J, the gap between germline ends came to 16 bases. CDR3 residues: CATSRESPRGQQPQHF. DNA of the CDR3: TGTGCCACCAGCAGAGAAAGTCCACGGGGGCAACAGCCCCAGCATTTT.

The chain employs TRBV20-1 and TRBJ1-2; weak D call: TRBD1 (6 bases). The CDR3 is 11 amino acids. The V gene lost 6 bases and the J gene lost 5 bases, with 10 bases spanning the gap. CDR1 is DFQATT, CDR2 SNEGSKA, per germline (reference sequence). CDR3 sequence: CSATDRYGYTF. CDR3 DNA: TGCAGTGCGACCGACAGGTATGGCTACACCTTC.

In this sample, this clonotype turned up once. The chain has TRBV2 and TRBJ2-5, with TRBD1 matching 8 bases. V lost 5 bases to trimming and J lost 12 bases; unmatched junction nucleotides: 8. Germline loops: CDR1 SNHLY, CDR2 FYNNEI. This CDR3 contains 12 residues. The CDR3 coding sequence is TGTGCCAGCAGTCTGGACAGGGATTATGAGTACTTC. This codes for CASSLDRDYEYF.

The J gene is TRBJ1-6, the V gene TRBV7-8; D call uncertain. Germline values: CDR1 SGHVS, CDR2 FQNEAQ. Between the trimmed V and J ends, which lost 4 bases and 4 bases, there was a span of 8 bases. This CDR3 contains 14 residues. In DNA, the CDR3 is TGTGCCAGCAGCTGGACTCCTTATAATTCACCCCTCCACTTT. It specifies CASSWTPYNSPLHF.

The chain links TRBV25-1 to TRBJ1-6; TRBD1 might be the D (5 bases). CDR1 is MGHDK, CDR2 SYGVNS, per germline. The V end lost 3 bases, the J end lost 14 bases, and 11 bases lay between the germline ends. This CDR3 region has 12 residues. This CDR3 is CASSEGPRALHF. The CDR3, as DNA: TGTGCCAGCAGTGAGGGGCCACGAGCCCTCCACTTT.